Below are 21 T cell receptor beta chains sequenced from a single sample in a study of monozygotic twins with inflammatory bowel disease. TCRdb reprocessed the 5' RACE reads; each CDR3 protein has one entry and no DNA is given. In all, the sample yields about 420,000 distinct CDR3 sequences. Sequencing used blood. Receptor source: a human donor with ulcerative colitis or Crohn's disease, or a healthy co-twin of an affected twin (not recorded which).

The V gene is TRBV6-5, the J gene TRBJ1-1; TCRdb's D call, TRBD1, is unchecked because there is no DNA. The length of the CDR3 is 12 residues. Germline V gene lookup returns CDR1 MNHEY and CDR2 SVGAGI. This CDR3 reads CASLDRFTEAFF.

The rearrangement joins TRBV15 to TRBJ1-1; the D gene TCRdb calls, TRBD1, cannot be checked with no DNA. Germline V gene lookup returns CDR1 LNHNV and CDR2 YYDKDF (reference sequence). This CDR3 region has 13 residues. CDR3 sequence: CATSWGADTEAFF.

V and J are TRBV2 and TRBJ1-1. The CDR3 extends over 13 amino acids. Germline loops: CDR1 SNHLY, CDR2 FYNNEI. This CDR3 is CASSGAPNTEAFF.

The rearrangement joins TRBV19 to TRBJ2-1; TCRdb lists TRBD2, though no DNA is available to test this call. The CDR3 covers 15 residues. Germline V CDR1 and CDR2: LNHDA, SQIVND (reference sequence). CDR3 amino acids: CASSIVASGSDEQFF.

This rearrangement joins TRBV5-1 to TRBJ2-7; as DNA is missing, the TRBD2 call by TCRdb cannot be tested. The germline V gene encodes CDR1 SGHRS and CDR2 YFSETQ. The CDR3 runs to 14 residues. The CDR3 loop reads CASSFSSGTYEQYF.

The J gene is TRBJ2-7, the V gene TRBV27; TCRdb's D call, TRBD1, is unchecked because there is no DNA. Germline V gene sequence: CDR1 MNHEY, CDR2 SMNVEV (reference sequence). CDR3 length equals 16 residues. CDR3 loop: CASSLWGGLSSYEQYF.

The genes are TRBV18 and TRBJ2-3; TCRdb's D call, TRBD2, is unchecked because there is no DNA. The CDR3 loop spans 15 amino acids. From germline, CDR1 is KGHSH and CDR2 LQKENI. The CDR3: CASSEVYQRGDTQYF.

V usage is TRBV5-1 and J usage is TRBJ1-1. Germline values: CDR1 SGHRS, CDR2 YFSETQ. The CDR3 runs to 16 residues. The CDR3: CASSLVSGGVHAEAFF. Full variable domain (outside the CDR3, taken from reference TRBV5-1 and TRBJ1-1): KAGVTQTPRYLIKTRGQQVTLSCSPISGHRSVSWYQQTPGQGLQFLFEYFSETQRNKGNFPGRFSGRQFSNSRSEMNVSTLELGDSALYLCASSLVSGGVHAEAFFGQGTRLTVV.

The CDR3 spells CASSLARGNSPLHF. This chain connects TRBV27 to TRBJ1-6; as DNA is missing, the TRBD1 call by TCRdb cannot be tested. The CDR3 has 14 residues. Germline V CDR1 and CDR2: MNHEY, SMNVEV (reference sequence).

The chain couples TRBV5-1 to TRBJ2-1; TCRdb's D call, TRBD2, is unchecked because there is no DNA. CDR3 length equals 16 residues. Per the germline V gene, CDR1 is SGHRS and CDR2 is YFSETQ. CDR3 loop: CASSLGLAGAYNEQFF.

The chain combines TRBV11-2 with TRBJ2-1; TCRdb selects TRBD2, and the lack of DNA leaves this call unchecked. The CDR3 loop spans 16 amino acids. Germline values: CDR1 SGHAT, CDR2 FQNNGV. The CDR3 loop is CASSLDQGLDGDEQFF.

This chain joins TRBV19 and TRBJ1-4. Germline-derived CDR1 and CDR2 are LNHDA and SQIVND (reference sequence). The length of the CDR3 is 13 residues. CDR3 protein: CASKQTTNEKLFF.

The V gene is TRBV28, the J gene TRBJ2-6. This CDR3 contains 14 residues. The germline V gene has CDR1 MDHEN and CDR2 SYDVKM. The CDR3 region is CASSFASGANVLTF.

The CDR3 loop reads CASSSSWEDTQYF. The V call is TRBV4-3, the J call TRBJ2-3; TCRdb selects TRBD1, and the lack of DNA leaves this call unchecked. Germline V CDR1 and CDR2: LGHNA, YSLEER. There are 13 residues in the CDR3.

V is TRBV7-9 and J is TRBJ2-2; TCRdb outputs TRBD2, but without DNA this stays unchecked. CDR1 is SEHNR and CDR2 is FQNEAQ in the germline V gene (reference sequence). This CDR3 spans 16 amino acids. The CDR3 loop reads CASTHRGGLSTGELFF.

This rearrangement joins TRBV25-1 to TRBJ1-2; checking the TCRdb D call of TRBD1 is not possible without DNA. In germline, CDR1 is MGHDK, CDR2 SYGVNS. This CDR3 is built from 14 residues. CDR3 residues: CASSDQGTVDGYTF.

V and J are TRBV7-6 and TRBJ1-1. The CDR3 has 15 residues. Germline values: CDR1 SGHVS, CDR2 FNYEAQ. This CDR3 reads CASSLSTDGNTEAFF.

V is TRBV7-2 and J is TRBJ2-7; TCRdb's D gene call, TRBD1, goes unchecked for lack of DNA. This CDR3 is 11 amino acids long. Germline V gene sequence: CDR1 SGHTA, CDR2 FQGNSA. CDR3 protein: CASSLRGPPDF.

V is TRBV15 and J is TRBJ1-1. CDR1 and CDR2 from the germline V gene are LNHNV and YYDKDF (reference sequence). The CDR3 runs 13 residues. CDR3 in amino acids: CATSIFGDTEAFF.

This chain uses TRBV6-1 with TRBJ2-2; TCRdb's D gene call, TRBD1, goes unchecked for lack of DNA. Germline CDR1 reads MNHNS; CDR2 reads SASEGT. The length of the CDR3 is 14 residues. This CDR3 is CASSPGVNTGELFF.

The V gene is TRBV5-6, the J gene TRBJ1-1. The V gene's germline CDR1 is SGHDT and CDR2 YYEEEE. The CDR3 is 14 residues long. The CDR3 sequence is CASSLGNLDTEAFF.